The present entry profiles one T cell receptor (beta chain) with its context. There is no known antigen for this receptor. Nothing much larger sits one base from this clone, and base qualities are not available. The sample is drawn from a study of cytomegalovirus exposure and HLA in healthy donors (dated by TCRdb to about 2017). About the investigation overall: The 700 or so repertoires of the first cohort and the 95 to 150 validation repertoires were produced on the same platform, according to a later analysis. The study aimed to test whether signatures of past pathogen exposure could be identified by cataloging public T cell receptors. The study combined high-throughput TCR immunosequencing, statistical association of individual TCRs with disease status, and machine learning to predict cytomegalovirus infection status. Besides the first cohort of hundreds of subjects, a separate validation cohort made up of roughly 130 different subjects was used. On the study overall, not on this receptor specifically: A total of fewer than 200 TCR beta chains were listed by the study as associated with cytomegalovirus. Across donors, most TCR sequences were observed very rarely, whereas some public TCRs were present in many individuals. The validation cohort had no HLA typing available for a later analysis, so co-occurrence within that cohort was assessed over all 130 or so repertoires. Of the cluster scores, roughly 95% were above 0 in a later analysis, which found that TCRs clustered in the first cohort also tended to co-occur in the roughly 130 validation repertoires. The authors suggested that the approach could potentially be generalized to other disease states and immunological phenotypes. The classifier was reported to diagnose cytomegalovirus status with high specificity and sensitivity in both the original cohort and the validation cohort. In vitro tests confirmed that three of the cytomegalovirus-associated TCR beta chains recognize cytomegalovirus antigens.

The CDR3 goes from the cysteine to the phenylalanine over 15 residues. Only CDR3 DNA remains: 45 bases, in frame from the first base. A distance of 7 bases separates the germline ends of V and J, which lose 2 bases and 0 bases respectively. CDR1 is given as SGHTA and CDR2 as FQGTGA, both from the germline V gene. The donors were included in the validation cohort of over a hundred subjects, a group kept apart from the approximately 700-subject first cohort. The library was produced with the immunoSEQ multiplex PCR assay. The paper's data handling went like this. A statistical classification framework was built for diagnosing cytomegalovirus status from the catalog of TCR beta chain sequences. The table comes from immuneACCESS by way of TCRdb, which keeps in-frame sequences with V and J called. Part of the clones is missing from these tables; in studies checked, under half for an unresolved V gene and the rest for unknown reasons. D and trimming were read from the DNA, whereas the V and J calls and clone size are those reported in that table. For this sample the table gives about 250,000 clones, of which more than 75% were detected only once. Around 12% of the sample is held by the ten biggest clonotypes.

The source of this sequence is a man between 18 and 29 years old in good health and CMV-seropositive. The sequencing input was PBMCs. In this chain, TRBV7-3 is recombined with TRBJ2-2; a confident D gene designation cannot be given. The CDR3 reads CASSLRSTNTGELFF. The nucleotide sequence is given as TGTGCCAGCAGCTTACGTAGTACGAACACCGGGGAGCTGTTTTTT.